This T cell receptor (beta chain) was obtained from a study of cytomegalovirus exposure and HLA in healthy donors. Study results and limitations: Associated with cytomegalovirus, according to the listing, were 150 to 200 TCR beta chains. First-cohort TCR clusters tended to co-occur in the roughly 130 validation repertoires, a later analysis found.

As concerns this clone: Antigen specificity is unknown.

CDR1 and CDR2 from the germline V gene are MGHRA and YSYEKL. This CDR3 has 16 residues. V trimming: 1 base; J trimming: 4 bases; junction bases outside the gene matches: 6. Profiled with immunoSEQ multiplex PCR; TCRdb holds only in-frame clones, not every one. The data contain about 200,000 clones, more than 75% of them singletons. The origin of this receptor is a woman under 30 in good health and CMV-seropositive. This rearrangement joins TRBV4-1 to TRBJ2-1, with 8 positions matching TRBD2. Material for sequencing was PBMCs. CDR3 sequence: CASSQVGTRMYNEQFF. The CDR3 DNA follows: TGCGCCAGCAGCCAAGTCGGGACTAGGATGTACAATGAGCAGTTCTTC.